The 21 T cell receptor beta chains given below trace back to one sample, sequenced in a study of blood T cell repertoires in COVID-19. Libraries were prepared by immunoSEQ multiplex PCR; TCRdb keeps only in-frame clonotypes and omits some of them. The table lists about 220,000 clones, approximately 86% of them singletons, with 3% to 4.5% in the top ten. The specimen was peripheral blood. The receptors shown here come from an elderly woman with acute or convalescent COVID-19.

The CDR3 is CASIMGHGNEKLFF. The DNA of the CDR3 is TGTGCCAGCATAATGGGACACGGTAATGAAAAACTGTTTTTT. The V call is TRBV6-5, the J call TRBJ1-4, with D tentatively TRBD1 (6 bases). Trimming took off 7 bases at V and 4 bases at J, with 13 bases between the two ends. Germline V gene lookup returns CDR1 MNHEY and CDR2 SVGAGI. The CDR3 has 14 residues.

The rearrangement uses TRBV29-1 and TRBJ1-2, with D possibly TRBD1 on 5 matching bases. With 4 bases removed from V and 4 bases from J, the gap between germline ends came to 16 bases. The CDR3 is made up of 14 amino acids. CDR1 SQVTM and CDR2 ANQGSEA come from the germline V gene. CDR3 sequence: CSVVEGPAGYGYTF. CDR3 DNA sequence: TGCAGCGTTGTTGAGGGACCAGCGGGCTATGGCTACACCTTC.

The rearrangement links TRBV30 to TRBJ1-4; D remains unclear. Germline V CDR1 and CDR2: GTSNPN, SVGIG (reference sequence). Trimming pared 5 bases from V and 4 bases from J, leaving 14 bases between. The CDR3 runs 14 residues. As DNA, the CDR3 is TGTGCCTGGTCGGTGGGGAGGGTTAATGAAAAACTGTTTTTT. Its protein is CAWSVGRVNEKLFF. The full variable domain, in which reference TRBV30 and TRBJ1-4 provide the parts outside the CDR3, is SQTIHQWPATLVQPVGSPLSLECTVEGTSNPNLYWYRQAAGRGLQLLFYSVGIGQISSEVPQNLSASRPQDRQFILSSKKLLLSDSGFYLCAWSVGRVNEKLFFGSGTQLSVL.

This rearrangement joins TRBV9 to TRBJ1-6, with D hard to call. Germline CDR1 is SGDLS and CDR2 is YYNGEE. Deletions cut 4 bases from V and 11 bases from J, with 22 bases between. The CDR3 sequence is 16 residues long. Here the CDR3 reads CASSPRSRGPETPLHF. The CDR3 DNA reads TGTGCCAGCAGCCCAAGATCTAGAGGGCCTGAGACACCCCTCCACTTT. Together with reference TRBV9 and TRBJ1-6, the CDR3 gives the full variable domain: DSGVTQTPKHLITATGQRVTLRCSPRSGDLSVYWYQQSLDQGLQFLIQYYNGEERAKGNILERFSAQQFPDLHSELNLSSLELGDSALYFCASSPRSRGPETPLHFGNGTRLTVT.

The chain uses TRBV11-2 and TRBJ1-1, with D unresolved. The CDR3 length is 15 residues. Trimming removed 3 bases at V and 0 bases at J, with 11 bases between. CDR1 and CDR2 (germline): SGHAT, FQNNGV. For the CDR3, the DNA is TGTGCCAGCAGCTTTACACAGCCCATGAACACTGAAGCTTTCTTT. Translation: CASSFTQPMNTEAFF. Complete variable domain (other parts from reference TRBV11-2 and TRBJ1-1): EAGVAQSPRYKIIEKRQSVAFWCNPISGHATLYWYQQILGQGPKLLIQFQNNGVVDDSQLPKDRFSAERLKGVDSTLKIQPAKLEDSAVYLCASSFTQPMNTEAFFGQGTRLTVV.

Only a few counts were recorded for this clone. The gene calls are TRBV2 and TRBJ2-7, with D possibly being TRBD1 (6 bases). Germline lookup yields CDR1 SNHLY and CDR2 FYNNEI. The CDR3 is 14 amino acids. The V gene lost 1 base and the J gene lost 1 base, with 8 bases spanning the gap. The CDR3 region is CASSEGTASYEQYF. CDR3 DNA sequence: TGTGCCAGCAGTGAAGGGACAGCATCCTACGAGCAGTACTTC.

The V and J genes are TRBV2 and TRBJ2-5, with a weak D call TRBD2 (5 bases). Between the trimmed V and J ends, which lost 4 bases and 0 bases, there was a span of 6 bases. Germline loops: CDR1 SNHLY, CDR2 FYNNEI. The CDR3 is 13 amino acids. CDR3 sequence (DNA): TGTGCCAGCAGTGGGGAGTACCAAGAGACCCAGTACTTC. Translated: CASSGEYQETQYF.

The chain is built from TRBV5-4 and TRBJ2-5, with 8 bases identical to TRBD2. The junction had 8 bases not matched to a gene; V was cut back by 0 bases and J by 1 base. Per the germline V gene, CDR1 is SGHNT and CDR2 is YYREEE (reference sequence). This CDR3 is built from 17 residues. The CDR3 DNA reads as TGTGCCAGCAGCTTGGGTGGCGGGGGGACTTTCCAAGAGACCCAGTACTTC. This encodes CASSLGGGGTFQETQYF.

The CDR3, as DNA: TGTGCCAGCAGCTTAGACCGGGGAACTAATGAAAAACTGTTTTTT. It translates to CASSLDRGTNEKLFF. The V gene is TRBV7-9, the J gene TRBJ1-4; D unresolved. The length of the CDR3 is 15 residues. Germline V lookup: CDR1 SEHNR, CDR2 FQNEAQ (reference sequence). The germline V and J ends were trimmed by 1 base and 1 base, with 7 bases remaining between them.

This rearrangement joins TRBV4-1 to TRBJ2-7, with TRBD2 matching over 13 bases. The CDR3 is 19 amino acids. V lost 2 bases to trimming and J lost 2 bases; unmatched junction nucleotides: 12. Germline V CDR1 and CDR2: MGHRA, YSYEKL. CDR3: CASSQLGTGTSGDPYEQYF. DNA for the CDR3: TGCGCCAGCAGCCAACTGGGGACAGGGACTAGCGGGGACCCCTACGAGCAGTACTTC.

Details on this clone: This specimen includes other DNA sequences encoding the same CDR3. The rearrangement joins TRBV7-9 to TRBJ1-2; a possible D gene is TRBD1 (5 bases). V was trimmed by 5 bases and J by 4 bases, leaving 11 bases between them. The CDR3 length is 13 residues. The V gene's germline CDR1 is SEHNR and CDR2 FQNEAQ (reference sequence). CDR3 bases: TGTGCCAGCAGCCCGGCCGGGGGCTATGGCTACACCTTC. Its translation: CASSPAGGYGYTF.

CDR3 in DNA: TGTGCCAGCAGCAGCGGACAGGGGAATTCACCCCTCCACTTT. Amino acids: CASSSGQGNSPLHF. The chain joins TRBV3-1 (or the pseudogene TRBV3-2) to TRBJ1-6; TRBD1 aligns across 9 bases. The V gene end was trimmed by 5 bases and the J gene end by 7 bases; junction bases not matched to a gene: 3. Germline V gene data show CDR1 as LGHDT and CDR2 as YNNKEL (reference sequence). CDR3 length equals 14 residues.

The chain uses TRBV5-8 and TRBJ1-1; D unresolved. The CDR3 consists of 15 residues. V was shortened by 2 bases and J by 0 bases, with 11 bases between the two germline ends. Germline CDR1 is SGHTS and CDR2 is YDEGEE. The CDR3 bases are TGTGCCAGCAGCTTCGCAGGAACCATGAACACTGAAGCTTTCTTT. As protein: CASSFAGTMNTEAFF.

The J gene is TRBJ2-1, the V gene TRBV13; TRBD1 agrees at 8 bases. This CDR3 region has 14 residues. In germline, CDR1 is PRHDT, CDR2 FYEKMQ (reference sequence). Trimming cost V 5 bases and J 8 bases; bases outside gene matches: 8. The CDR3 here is CASSRQGARDEQFF. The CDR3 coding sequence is TGTGCCAGCAGCCGCCAGGGGGCTCGGGATGAGCAGTTCTTC.

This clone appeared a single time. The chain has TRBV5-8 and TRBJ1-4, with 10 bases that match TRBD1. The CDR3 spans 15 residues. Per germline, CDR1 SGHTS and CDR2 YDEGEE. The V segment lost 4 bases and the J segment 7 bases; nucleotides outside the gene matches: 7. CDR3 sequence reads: CASSASGTGVEKLFF. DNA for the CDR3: TGTGCCAGCAGCGCCTCCGGGACAGGGGTTGAAAAACTGTTTTTT.

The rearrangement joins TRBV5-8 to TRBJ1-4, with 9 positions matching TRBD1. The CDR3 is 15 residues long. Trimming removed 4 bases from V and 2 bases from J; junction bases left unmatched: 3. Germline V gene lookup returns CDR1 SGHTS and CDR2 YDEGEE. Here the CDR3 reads CASSPGTGTNEKLFF. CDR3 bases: TGTGCCAGCAGCCCGGGGACAGGGACTAATGAAAAACTGTTTTTT.

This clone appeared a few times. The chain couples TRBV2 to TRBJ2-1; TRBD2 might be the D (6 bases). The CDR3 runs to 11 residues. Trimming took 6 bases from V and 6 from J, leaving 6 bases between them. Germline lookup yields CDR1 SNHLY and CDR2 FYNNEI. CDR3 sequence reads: CASSGGNEQFF. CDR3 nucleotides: TGTGCCAGCAGCGGGGGCAATGAGCAGTTCTTC.

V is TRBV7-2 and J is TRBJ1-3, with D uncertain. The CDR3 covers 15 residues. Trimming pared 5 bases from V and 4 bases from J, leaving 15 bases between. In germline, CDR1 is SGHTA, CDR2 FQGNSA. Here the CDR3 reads CASSLARPPGNTIYF. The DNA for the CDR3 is TGTGCCAGCAGCCTCGCGAGGCCCCCCGGAAACACCATATATTTT.

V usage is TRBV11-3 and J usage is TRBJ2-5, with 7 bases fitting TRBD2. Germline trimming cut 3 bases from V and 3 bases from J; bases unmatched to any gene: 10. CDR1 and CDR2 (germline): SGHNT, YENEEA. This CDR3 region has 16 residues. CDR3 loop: CASSFGGGGWEETQYF. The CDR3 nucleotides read TGTGCCAGCAGCTTTGGAGGCGGGGGATGGGAAGAGACCCAGTACTTC.

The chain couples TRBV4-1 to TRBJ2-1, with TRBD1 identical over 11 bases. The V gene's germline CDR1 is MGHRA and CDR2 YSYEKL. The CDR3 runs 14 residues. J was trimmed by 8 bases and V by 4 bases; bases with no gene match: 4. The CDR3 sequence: CASSPGQGAHEQFF. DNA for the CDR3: TGCGCCAGCAGCCCCGGACAGGGGGCCCATGAGCAGTTCTTC.

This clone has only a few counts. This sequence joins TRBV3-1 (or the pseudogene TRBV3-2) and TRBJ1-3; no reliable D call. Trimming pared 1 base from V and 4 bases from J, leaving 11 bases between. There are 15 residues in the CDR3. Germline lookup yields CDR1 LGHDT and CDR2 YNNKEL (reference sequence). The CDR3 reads CASSQAGTVGNTIYF. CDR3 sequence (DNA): TGTGCCAGCAGCCAAGCAGGAACGGTAGGAAACACCATATATTTT.